This T cell receptor beta chain was sequenced in a study of blood T cell repertoires in COVID-19. On the study more broadly: Nucleic acid was either cDNA or gDNA, and it came from T cells, B-cell-depleted T cells, or PBMCs.

The authors' processing: Counts of nucleated cells, estimated from reference gene primer amplification, were obtained. Clones were read by immunoSEQ multiplex PCR, and TCRdb kept only the in-frame ones, dropping some. V and J calls and clone size follow that table, whereas D and trimming were derived from the DNA. The profile shows roughly 230,000 clones, 75% to 85% of them singletons. CDR3 length: 17 amino acids. Unmatched junction bases numbered 15, after V lost 6 bases and J lost 5 bases. Germline CDR1 is SNHLY and CDR2 is FYNNEI. The chain employs TRBV2 and TRBJ1-2; TRBD1 agrees at 10 bases. The sequence was obtained from a human donor in a cohort sampled during active COVID-19. The specimen sequenced was peripheral blood. The CDR3 nucleotides are TGTGCCAGCAGCCCCCTGGGGGGACAGGGGTTAGGGTATGGCTACACCTTC. It is translated as CASSPLGGQGLGYGYTF. The whole variable domain, filled in from reference TRBV2 and TRBJ1-2, reads EPEVTQTPSHQVTQMGQEVILRCVPISNHLYFYWYRQILGQKVEFLVSFYNNEISEKSEIFDDQFSVERPDGSNFTLKIRSTKLEDSAMYFCASSPLGGQGLGYGYTFGSGTRLTVV.